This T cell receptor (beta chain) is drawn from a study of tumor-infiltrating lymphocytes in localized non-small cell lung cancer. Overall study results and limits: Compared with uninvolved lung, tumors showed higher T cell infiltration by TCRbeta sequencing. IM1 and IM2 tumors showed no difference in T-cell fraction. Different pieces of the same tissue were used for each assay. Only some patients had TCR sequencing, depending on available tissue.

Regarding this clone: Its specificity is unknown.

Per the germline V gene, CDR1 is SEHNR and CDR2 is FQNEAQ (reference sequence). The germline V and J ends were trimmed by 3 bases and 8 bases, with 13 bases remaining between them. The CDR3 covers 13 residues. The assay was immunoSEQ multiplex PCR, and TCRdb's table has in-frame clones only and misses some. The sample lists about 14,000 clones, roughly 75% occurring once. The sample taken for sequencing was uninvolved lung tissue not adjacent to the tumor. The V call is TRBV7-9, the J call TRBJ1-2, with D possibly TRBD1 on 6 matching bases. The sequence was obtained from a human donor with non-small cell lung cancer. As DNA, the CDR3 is TGTGCCAGCAGCTTCCGGACAGCGGCGGGCTACACCTTC. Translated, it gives CASSFRTAAGYTF.